This T cell receptor (beta chain) was recovered during a study of identical twins. Overall study results and limits: The authors drew conclusions from cross-sectional statistical analysis rather than following the same donors. The more abundant beta clonotypes in cord blood had fewer insertions, and memory repertoires did not show this.

The ends were cut back, 3 bases at V and 2 bases at J, with 10 bases in the middle. Per the germline V gene, CDR1 is DFQATT and CDR2 is SNEGSKA (reference sequence). CDR3 size: 13 residues. A universal primer site was added by template switching, and unique molecular identifiers were carried by the cDNA. Each CDR3 protein gets one entry after TCRdb re-called the 5' RACE reads with MiXCR. This repertoire shows 400,000 to 500,000 distinct CDR3 sequences, roughly an eighth found once; its top ten account for 0.98%. This clonotype was found many times. Its target is not known. The same data also went into a second study, on yellow fever vaccine responses in identical twins.

The chain uses TRBV20-1 and TRBJ1-1; D unresolved. The sequence was collected from a woman under 30 in good health. Sequencing was performed on CD4+ T cells sorted from blood. The CDR3 region is CSARVPLNTEAFF. The CDR3 DNA reads as TGCAGTGCTAGGGTCCCCCTTAACACTGAAGCTTTCTTT.